Listed below are T cell receptor beta chains from one sample, sequenced in a study of shared clonotypes between healthy human individuals. The data were produced by immunoSEQ multiplex PCR, yet TCRdb's version contains in-frame clones alone and is incomplete. The top ten clones hold nearly 25% of a sample with hundreds of thousands of clones, nearly 95% of them seen once. Sequencing was carried out using naive CD8+ T cells sorted from blood. These receptors were collected from a man aged 25 to 45 in good health. CDR3s include the opening cysteine and the closing phenylalanine or tryptophan. A D gene is named only where the DNA matches it firmly. Clone size, where shown, is once, few, many, or a class for clones that have expanded.

J gene | clone size | D gene | V gene | CDR3 protein | CDR3 DNA
TRBJ2-7 | - | - | TRBV7-9 | CASSASGRSSYEQYF | TGTGCCAGCAGCGCATCCGGGCGGAGCTCCTACGAGCAGTACTTC
TRBJ2-7 | few | TRBD1 | TRBV27 | CATLRGHEQYF | TGTGCCACCCTCAGGGGGCACGAGCAGTACTTC
TRBJ1-1 | - | TRBD1 | TRBV14 | CASSQGDRNTEAFF | TGTGCCAGCAGCCAAGGGGACAGGAACACTGAAGCTTTCTTT
TRBJ1-2 | - | - | TRBV27 | CASWGGGAVYGYTF | TGTGCCAGCTGGGGGGGAGGGGCGGTCTATGGCTACACCTTC
TRBJ2-7 | - | TRBD2 | TRBV4-1 | CASSVSGPQAYEQYF | TGCGCCAGCAGCGTTAGCGGGCCGCAAGCCTACGAGCAGTACTTC
TRBJ2-7 | - | TRBD2 | TRBV5-1 | CASSTGLAATYEQYF | TGCGCCAGCAGCACCGGACTAGCGGCAACCTACGAGCAGTACTTC
TRBJ2-3 | - | TRBD1 | TRBV10-3 | CAISEGGNRGNTDTQYF | TGTGCCATCAGTGAAGGGGGGAACAGGGGGAACACAGATACGCAGTATTTT
TRBJ1-4 | - | TRBD1 | TRBV4-1 | CASSNPGQDDEKLFF | TGCGCCAGCAGCAATCCGGGACAGGACGATGAAAAACTGTTTTTT
TRBJ2-3 | - | - | TRBV4-1 | CASSPLVAAYGTDTQYF | TGCGCCAGCAGCCCCCTGGTAGCGGCCTATGGGACAGATACGCAGTATTTT
TRBJ2-1 | - | TRBD2 | TRBV27 | CASIDLGGDEQFF | TGTGCCAGCATTGACCTGGGGGGGGATGAGCAGTTCTTC
TRBJ2-2 | - | - | TRBV4-1 | CASSQGAPPAGGELFF | TGCGCCAGCAGCCAAGGAGCTCCACCGGCGGGCGGGGAGCTGTTTTTT
TRBJ2-1 | once | - | TRBV4-2 | CASSQDSMAVELYNEQFF | TGTGCCAGCAGCCAAGATTCAATGGCGGTCGAACTCTACAATGAGCAGTTCTTC
TRBJ2-7 | - | - | TRBV7-9 | CASSHSWGSSYEQYF | TGTGCCAGCAGCCACTCGTGGGGGAGCTCCTACGAGCAGTACTTC
TRBJ2-7 | - | - | TRBV28 | CASREDSVSYEQYF | TGTGCCAGCAGGGAGGACAGCGTATCCTACGAGCAGTACTTC
TRBJ2-5 | - | - | TRBV11-3 | CASSPGKVGPYQETQYF | TGTGCCAGCAGCCCAGGGAAAGTTGGACCGTACCAAGAGACCCAGTACTTC
TRBJ2-7 | - | - | TRBV4-3 | CASSQTAEFYEQYF | TGCGCCAGCAGCCAAACCGCGGAGTTCTACGAGCAGTACTTC
TRBJ2-3 | - | - | TRBV9 | CASSVGMGAADTQYF | TGTGCCAGCAGCGTAGGAATGGGAGCCGCAGATACGCAGTATTTT
TRBJ2-7 | - | - | TRBV7-9 | CASSATYEQYF | TGTGCCAGCAGCGCCACCTACGAGCAGTACTTC